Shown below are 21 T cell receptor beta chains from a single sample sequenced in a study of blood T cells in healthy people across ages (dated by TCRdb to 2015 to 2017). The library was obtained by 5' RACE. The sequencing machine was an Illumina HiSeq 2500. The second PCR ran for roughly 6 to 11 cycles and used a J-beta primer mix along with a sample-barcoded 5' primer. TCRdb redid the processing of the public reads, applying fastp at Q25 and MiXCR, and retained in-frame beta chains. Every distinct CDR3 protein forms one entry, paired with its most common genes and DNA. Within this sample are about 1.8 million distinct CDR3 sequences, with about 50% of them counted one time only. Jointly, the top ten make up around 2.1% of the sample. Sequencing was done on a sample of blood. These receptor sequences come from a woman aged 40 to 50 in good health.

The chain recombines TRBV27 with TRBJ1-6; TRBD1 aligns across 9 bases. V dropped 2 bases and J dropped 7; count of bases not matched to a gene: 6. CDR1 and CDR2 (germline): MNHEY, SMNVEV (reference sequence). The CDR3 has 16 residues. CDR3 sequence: CASSLPRQGVNSPLHF. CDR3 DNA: TGTGCCAGCAGTTTACCTAGACAGGGGGTCAATTCACCCCTCCACTTT.

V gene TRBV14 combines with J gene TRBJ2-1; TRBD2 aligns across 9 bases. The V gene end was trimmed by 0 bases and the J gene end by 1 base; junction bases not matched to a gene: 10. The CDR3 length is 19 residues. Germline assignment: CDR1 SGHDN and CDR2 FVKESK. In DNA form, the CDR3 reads TGTGCCAGCAGCCAAGATCTTCCGGGGCTAGCGGGATCCTACAATGAGCAGTTCTTC. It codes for CASSQDLPGLAGSYNEQFF.

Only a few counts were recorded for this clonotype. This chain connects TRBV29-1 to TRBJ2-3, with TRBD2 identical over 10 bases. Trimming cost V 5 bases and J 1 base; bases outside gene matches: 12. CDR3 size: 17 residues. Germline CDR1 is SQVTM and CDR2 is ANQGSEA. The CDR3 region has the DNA TGCAGCGTTCGGGGCGATCCACTAGCGGGGCGCACAGATACGCAGTATTTT. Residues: CSVRGDPLAGRTDTQYF.

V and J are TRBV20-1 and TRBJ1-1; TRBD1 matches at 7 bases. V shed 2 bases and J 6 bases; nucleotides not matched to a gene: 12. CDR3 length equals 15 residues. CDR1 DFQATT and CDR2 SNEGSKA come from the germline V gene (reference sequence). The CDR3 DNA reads TGCAGTGCTAGAAACCCAGACAGGGCAGCAGCTGAAGCTTTCTTT. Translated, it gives CSARNPDRAAAEAFF.

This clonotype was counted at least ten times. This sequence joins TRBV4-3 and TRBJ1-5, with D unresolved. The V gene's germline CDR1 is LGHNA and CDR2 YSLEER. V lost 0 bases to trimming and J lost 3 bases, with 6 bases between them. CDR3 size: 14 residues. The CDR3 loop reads CASSQDYSNQPQHF. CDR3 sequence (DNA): TGCGCCAGCAGCCAAGATTACTCCAATCAGCCCCAGCATTTT.

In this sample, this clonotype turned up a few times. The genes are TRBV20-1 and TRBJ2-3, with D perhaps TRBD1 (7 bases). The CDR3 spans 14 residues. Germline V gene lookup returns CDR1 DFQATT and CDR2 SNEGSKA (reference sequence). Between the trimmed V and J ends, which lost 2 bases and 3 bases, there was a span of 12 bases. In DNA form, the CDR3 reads TGCAGTGCTAGAAAGACAGGGAGGACAGATACGCAGTATTTT. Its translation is CSARKTGRTDTQYF.

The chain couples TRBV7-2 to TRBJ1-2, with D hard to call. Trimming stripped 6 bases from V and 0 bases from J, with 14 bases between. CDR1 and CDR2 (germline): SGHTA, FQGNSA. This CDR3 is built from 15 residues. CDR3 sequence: CASSQDVSANYGYTF. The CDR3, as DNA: TGTGCCAGCAGTCAGGACGTCTCAGCTAACTATGGCTACACCTTC.

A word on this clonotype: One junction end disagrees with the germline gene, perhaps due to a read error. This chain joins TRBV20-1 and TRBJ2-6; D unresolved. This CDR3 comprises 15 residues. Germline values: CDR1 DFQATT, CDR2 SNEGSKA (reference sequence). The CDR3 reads CSARDLNSRANVLTF. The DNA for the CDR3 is TGCAGTGCTAGAGATCTCAACTCTAGGGCCAACGTCCTGACTTTC.

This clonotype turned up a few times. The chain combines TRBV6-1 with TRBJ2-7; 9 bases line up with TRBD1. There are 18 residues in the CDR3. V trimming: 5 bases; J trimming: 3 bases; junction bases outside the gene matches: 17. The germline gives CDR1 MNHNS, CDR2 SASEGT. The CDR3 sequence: CASSPRGNRGPFYYEQYF. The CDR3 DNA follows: TGTGCCAGCAGTCCAAGGGGGAACAGGGGGCCCTTCTACTACGAGCAGTACTTC.

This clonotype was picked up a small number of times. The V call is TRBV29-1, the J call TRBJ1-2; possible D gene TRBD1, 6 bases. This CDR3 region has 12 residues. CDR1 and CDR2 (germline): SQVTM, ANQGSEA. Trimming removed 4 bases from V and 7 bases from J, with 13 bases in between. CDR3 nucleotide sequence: TGCAGCGTTGGTGGGGACAAGGGTGGCTACACCTTC. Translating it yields CSVGGDKGGYTF. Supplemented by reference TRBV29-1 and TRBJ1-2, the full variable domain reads SAVISQKPSRDICQRGTSLTIQCQVDSQVTMMFWYRQQPGQSLTLIATANQGSEATYESGFVIDKFPISRPNLTFSTLTVSNMSPEDSSIYLCSVGGDKGGYTFGSGTRLTVV.

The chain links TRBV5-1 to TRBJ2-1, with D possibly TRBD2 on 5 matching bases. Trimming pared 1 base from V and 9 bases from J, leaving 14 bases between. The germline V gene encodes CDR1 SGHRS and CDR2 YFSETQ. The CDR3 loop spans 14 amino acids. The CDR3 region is CASSLRGRSSEQFF. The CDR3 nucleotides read TGCGCCAGCAGCTTGCGGGGTCGCTCCTCTGAGCAGTTCTTC.

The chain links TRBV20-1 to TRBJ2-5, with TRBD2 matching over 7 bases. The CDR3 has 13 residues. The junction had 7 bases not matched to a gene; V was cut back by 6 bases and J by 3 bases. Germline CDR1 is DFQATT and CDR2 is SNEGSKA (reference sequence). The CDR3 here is CSADRAGEETQYF. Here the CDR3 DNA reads TGCAGTGCCGATAGGGCGGGGGAAGAGACCCAGTACTTC.

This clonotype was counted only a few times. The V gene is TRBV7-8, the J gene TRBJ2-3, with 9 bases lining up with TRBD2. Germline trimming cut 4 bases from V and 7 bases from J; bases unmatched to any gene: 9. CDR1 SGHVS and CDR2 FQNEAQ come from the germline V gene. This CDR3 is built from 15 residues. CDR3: CASSSRTSEIYTQYF. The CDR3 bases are TGTGCCAGCAGCTCCCGGACTAGCGAAATATATACGCAGTATTTT.

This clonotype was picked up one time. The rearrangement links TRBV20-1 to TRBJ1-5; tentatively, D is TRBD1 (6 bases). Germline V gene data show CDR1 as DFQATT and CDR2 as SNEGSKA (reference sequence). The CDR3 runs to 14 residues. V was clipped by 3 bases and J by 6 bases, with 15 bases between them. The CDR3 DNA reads TGCAGTGCTAGGGGAGGGGGAGAGGGTCAGCCCCAGCATTTT. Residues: CSARGGGEGQPQHF.

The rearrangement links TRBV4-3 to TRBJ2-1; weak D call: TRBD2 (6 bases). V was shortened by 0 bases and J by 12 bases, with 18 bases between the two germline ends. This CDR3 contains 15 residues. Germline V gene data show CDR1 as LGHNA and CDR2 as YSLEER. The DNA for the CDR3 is TGCGCCAGCAGCCAAGAGACCAGCGGGCGCGACGTGCAGTTCTTC. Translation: CASSQETSGRDVQFF.

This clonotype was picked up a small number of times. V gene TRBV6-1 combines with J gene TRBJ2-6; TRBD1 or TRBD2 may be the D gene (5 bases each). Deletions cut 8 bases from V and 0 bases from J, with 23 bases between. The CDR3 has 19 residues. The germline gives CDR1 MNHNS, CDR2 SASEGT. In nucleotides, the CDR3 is TGTGCCAGCTCTTGGGGACCGGGACGGACCAACTCTGGGGCCAACGTCCTGACTTTC. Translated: CASSWGPGRTNSGANVLTF.

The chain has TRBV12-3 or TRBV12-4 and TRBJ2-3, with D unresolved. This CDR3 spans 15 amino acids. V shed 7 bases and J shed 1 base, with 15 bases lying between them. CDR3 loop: CASKWTEQGTDTQYF. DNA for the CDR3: TGTGCCAGCAAGTGGACGGAGCAAGGCACAGATACGCAGTATTTT.

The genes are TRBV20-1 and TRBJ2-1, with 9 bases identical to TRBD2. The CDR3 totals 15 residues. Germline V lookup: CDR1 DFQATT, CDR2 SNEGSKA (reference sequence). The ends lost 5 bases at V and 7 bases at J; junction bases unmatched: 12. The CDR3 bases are TGCAGTGCTGCCGGAGCGGGGGGCCTTGGGAATGAGCAGTTCTTC. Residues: CSAAGAGGLGNEQFF.

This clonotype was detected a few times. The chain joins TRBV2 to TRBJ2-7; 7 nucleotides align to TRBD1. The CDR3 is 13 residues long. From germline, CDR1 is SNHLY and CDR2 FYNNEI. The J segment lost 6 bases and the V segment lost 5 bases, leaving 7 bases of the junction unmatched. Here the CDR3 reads CASSYPTGFEQYF. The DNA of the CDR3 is TGTGCCAGCAGTTACCCGACAGGGTTCGAGCAGTACTTC.

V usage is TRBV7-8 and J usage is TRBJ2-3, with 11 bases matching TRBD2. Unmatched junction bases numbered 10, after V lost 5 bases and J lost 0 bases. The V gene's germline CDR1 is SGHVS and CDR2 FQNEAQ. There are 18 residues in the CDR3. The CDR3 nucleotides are TGTGCCAGCAGCCGTAGGGCTAGCGGGGGGCTGAGCACAGATACGCAGTATTTT. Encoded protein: CASSRRASGGLSTDTQYF.

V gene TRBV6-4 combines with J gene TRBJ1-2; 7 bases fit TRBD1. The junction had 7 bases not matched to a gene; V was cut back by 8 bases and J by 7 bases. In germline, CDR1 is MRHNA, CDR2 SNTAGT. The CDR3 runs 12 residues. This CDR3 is CASETGVRGYTF. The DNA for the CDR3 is TGTGCCAGCGAAACAGGGGTCCGTGGCTACACCTTC.